One and the same sample provided the 3 T cell receptor beta chains below, sequenced in a study of glioma-infiltrating T cells after dendritic cell vaccination. Here immunoSEQ multiplex PCR was the method, and the copy in TCRdb shows in-frame clones only, minus some. The table includes around 60,000 clones, around 86% detected once. Time point indicated: after dendritic cell vaccination, including at tumor progression/relapse. The sample in question was blood, obtained after dendritic cell vaccination. The source is a human donor with glioblastoma.

This clone appeared once. The chain links TRBV19 to TRBJ1-2; the match to TRBD1 covers 7 bases. With V trimmed by 6 bases and J by 4 bases, 8 bases remained unmatched. The CDR3 is 14 amino acids. Germline values: CDR1 LNHDA, CDR2 SQIVND (reference sequence). CDR3 loop: CASRLGQASYGYTF. The CDR3 DNA sequence: TGTGCCAGTAGGCTCGGACAGGCCAGCTATGGCTACACCTTC.

The chain employs TRBV6-1 and TRBJ1-5, with TRBD1 as a possible D gene (6 bases). The V gene lost 5 bases and the J gene lost 9 bases, with 20 bases spanning the gap. The CDR3 runs to 15 residues. The germline V gene has CDR1 MNHNS and CDR2 SASEGT. CDR3 coding DNA: TGTGCCAGCAGTCTGGACAGCTGGGGAAGAAGGCCCCAGCATTTT. Its translation: CASSLDSWGRRPQHF.

The chain couples TRBV9 to TRBJ1-4, with 7 positions matching TRBD1. This CDR3 has 14 amino acids. Germline V gene data show CDR1 as SGDLS and CDR2 as YYNGEE. Trimming at V came to 4 bases and at J to 5 bases, leaving 5 bases not matched to a gene. The CDR3 sequence is CASSRDSPNEKLFF. CDR3 in DNA: TGTGCCAGCAGCCGGGACAGTCCAAATGAAAAACTGTTTTTT.